This T cell receptor beta chain came from a study of low-dose radiotherapy and immunotherapy resistance in tumors. Study-wide background: A total of 6.5 Gy was given to Cohort 1 as 0.5 Gy per fraction every 2 weeks. At a dose of 200 mg/m2, intravenous cyclophosphamide was given every two weeks, one day before radiation and immunotherapy.

The CDR3 loop spans 15 amino acids. V was shortened by 0 bases and J by 0 bases, with 7 bases between the two germline ends. The donors' regimen was nivolumab, ipilimumab, aspirin, low-dose cyclophosphamide and low-dose radiotherapy. First-strand cDNA used TRAV- and TRBV-specific primers, covering alpha and beta chains. With a V-primer adapter and a constant-region primer, TCRs were amplified for around 21 PCR cycles. TCRdb processed the reads anew with MiXCR; each CDR3 protein has one entry. The repertoire consists of some 13,000 distinct CDR3 sequences, with about 75% occurring once and the leading ten covering around 5%.

The rearrangement uses TRBV12-3 or TRBV12-4 and TRBJ2-3; D remains ambiguous. This TCR derives from a human donor with advanced metastatic prostate, ovarian, gallbladder or colorectal cancer (not recorded which). This table probably holds off-target reads from a library built for another chain. The CDR3 bases are TGTGCCAGCAGTTTAGCGCGTGGGAGCACAGATACGCAGTATTTT. Its protein product is CASSLARGSTDTQYF.